This T cell receptor (beta chain) was recovered during a study of OX40 agonist ivuxolimab in advanced cancers. TCRdb's table, derived via immunoSEQ multiplex PCR, lists solely in-frame clones and lacks some. This table has over 5,000 clones, approximately 68% appearing once. Study-wide points: Clonal expansion in partial responders at 0.1-3.0 mg/kg ranked among the lowest.

Of note for this clone: As yet, its antigen is unknown.

The input for sequencing was CD4+ or CD8+ T cells sorted from blood, taken in a trial of the OX40 agonist ivuxolimab. The receptor's source is an adult with an advanced solid tumor such as melanoma, head and neck, liver or kidney cancer.

The CDR3 loop is CASSEDFSSYNEQFF. CDR3 sequence (DNA): TGTGCCAGCAGTGAAGATTTTAGCTCCTACAATGAGCAGTTCTTC. The chain uses TRBV6-1 and TRBJ2-1; D is unresolved. The V and J ends lost 1 base and 0 bases respectively, with 7 bases between them. The CDR3 has 15 residues. CDR1 is MNHNS and CDR2 is SASEGT in the germline V gene.